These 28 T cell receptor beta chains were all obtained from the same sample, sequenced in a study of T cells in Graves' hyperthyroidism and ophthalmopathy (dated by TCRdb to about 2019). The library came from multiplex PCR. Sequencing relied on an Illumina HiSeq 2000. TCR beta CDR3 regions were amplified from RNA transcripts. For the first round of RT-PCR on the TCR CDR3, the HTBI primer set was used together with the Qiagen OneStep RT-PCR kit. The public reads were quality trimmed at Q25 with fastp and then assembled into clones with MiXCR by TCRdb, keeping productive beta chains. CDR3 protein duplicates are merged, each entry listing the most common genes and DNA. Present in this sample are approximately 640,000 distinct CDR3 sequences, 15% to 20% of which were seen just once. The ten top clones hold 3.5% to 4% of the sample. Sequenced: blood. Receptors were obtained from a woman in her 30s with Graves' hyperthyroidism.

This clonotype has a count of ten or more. The CDR3 nucleotides read TGTGCCAGCATCCAGCGAGCTGGATCTTCACAGTATTTT. This sequence encodes CASIQRAGSSQYF. The chain links TRBV5-5 to TRBJ2-3; D unresolved. Trimming stripped 6 bases from V and 12 bases from J, with 20 bases between. The CDR3 has 13 amino acids. Germline V gene lookup returns CDR1 SGHKS and CDR2 YYEKEE (reference sequence).

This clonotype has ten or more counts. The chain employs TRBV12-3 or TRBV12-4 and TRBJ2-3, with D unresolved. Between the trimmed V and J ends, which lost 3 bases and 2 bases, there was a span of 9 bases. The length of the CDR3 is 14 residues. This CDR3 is CASSFSASTDTQYF. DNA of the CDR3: TGTGCCAGCAGTTTCAGTGCTTCCACAGATACGCAGTATTTT.

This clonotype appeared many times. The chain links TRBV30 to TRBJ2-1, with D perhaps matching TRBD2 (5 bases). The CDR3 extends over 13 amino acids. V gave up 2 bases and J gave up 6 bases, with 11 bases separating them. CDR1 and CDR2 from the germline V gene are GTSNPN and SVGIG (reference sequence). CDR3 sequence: CAWSPDYFNEQFF. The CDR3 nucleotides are TGTGCCTGGAGTCCCGACTACTTCAATGAGCAGTTCTTC.

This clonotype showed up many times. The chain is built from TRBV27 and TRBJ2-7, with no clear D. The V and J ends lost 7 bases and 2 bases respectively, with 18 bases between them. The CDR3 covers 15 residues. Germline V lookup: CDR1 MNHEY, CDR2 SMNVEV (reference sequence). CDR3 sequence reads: CASTLIVRAPYEQYF. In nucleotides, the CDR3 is TGTGCCAGCACCCTAATAGTCAGAGCCCCCTACGAGCAGTACTTC.

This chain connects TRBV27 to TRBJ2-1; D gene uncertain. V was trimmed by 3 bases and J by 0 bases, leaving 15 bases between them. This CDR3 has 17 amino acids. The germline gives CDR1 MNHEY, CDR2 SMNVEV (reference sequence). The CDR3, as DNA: TGTGCCAGCAGTTTTAGTTCAGCGCGGAGCTCCTACAATGAGCAGTTCTTC. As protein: CASSFSSARSSYNEQFF.

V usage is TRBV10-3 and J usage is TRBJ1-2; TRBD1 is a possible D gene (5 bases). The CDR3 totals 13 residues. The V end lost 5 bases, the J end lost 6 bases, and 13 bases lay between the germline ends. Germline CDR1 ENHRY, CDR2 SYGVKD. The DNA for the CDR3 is TGTGCCATCAGTTTTCAGGGAATTGATGGCTACACCTTC. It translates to CAISFQGIDGYTF.

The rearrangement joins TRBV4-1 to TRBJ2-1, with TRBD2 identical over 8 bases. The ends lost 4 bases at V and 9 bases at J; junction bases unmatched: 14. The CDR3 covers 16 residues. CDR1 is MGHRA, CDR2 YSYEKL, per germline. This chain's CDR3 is CASSLDPPGRASEQFF. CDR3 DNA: TGCGCCAGCAGCCTAGATCCCCCCGGGAGGGCCAGTGAGCAGTTCTTC.

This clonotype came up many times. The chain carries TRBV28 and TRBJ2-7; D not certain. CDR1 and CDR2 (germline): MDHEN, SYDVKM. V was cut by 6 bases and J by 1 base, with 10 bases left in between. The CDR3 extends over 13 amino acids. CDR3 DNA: TGTGCCAGCAGGAAAACAGCTTCCTACGAGCAGTACTTC. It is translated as CASRKTASYEQYF.

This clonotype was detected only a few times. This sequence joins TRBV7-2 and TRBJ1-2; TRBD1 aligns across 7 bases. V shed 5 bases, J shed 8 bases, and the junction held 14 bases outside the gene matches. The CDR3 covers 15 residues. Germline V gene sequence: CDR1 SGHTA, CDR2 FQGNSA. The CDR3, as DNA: TGTGCCAGCAGCCCCCATAACGACAGGGTAGGAGGCTACACCTTC. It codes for CASSPHNDRVGGYTF.

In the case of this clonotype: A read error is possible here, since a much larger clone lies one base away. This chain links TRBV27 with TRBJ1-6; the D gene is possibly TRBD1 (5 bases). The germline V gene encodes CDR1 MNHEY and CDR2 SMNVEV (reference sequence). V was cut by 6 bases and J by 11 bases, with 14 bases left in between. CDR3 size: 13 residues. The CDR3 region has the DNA TGTGCCAGCAGCCCCGGGGGGTCGGCACCCCTCCACTTT. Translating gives CASSPGGSAPLHF.

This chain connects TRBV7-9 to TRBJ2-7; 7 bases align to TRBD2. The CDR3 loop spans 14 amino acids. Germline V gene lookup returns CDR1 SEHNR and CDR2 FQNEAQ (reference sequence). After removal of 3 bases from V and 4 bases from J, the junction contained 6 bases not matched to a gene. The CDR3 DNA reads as TGTGCCAGCAGCTTGGGGAGGGGCGAGTACGAGCAGTACTTC. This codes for CASSLGRGEYEQYF.

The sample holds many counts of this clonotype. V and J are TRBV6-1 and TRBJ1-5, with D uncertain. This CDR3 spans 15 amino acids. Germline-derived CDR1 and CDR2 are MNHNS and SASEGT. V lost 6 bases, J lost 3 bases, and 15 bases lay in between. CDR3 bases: TGTGCCAGCAGCCCTCGCACCATGGACAATCAGCCCCAGCATTTT. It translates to CASSPRTMDNQPQHF.

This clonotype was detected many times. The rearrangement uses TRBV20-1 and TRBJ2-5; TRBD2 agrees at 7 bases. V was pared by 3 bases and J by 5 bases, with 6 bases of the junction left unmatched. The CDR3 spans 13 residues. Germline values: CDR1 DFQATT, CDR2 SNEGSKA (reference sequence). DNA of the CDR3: TGCAGTGCTAGTGTCGTGGGAGGGGAGACCCAGTACTTC. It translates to CSASVVGGETQYF.

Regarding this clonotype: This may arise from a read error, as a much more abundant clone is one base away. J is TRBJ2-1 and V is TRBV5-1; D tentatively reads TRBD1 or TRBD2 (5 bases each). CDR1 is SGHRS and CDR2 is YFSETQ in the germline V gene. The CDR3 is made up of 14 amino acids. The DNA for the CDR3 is TGCGCCAGCAGCTTCGAGGGGCCCTACTATGAGCAGTTCTTC. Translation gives CASSFEGPYYEQFF.

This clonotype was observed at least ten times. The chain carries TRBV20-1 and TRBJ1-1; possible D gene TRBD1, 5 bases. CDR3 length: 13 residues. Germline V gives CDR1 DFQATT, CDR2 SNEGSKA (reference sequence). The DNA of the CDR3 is TGCAGCACGACGGGGCGGAGGAACACTGAAGCTTTCTTT. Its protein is CSTTGRRNTEAFF.

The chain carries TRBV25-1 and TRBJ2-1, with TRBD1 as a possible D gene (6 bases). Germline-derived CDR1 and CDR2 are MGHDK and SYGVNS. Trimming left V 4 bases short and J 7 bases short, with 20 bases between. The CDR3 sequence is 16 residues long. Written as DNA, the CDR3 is TGTGCCAGCAGTGTACCTGGGGGCGCGTCGGAAAATGAGCAGTTCTTC. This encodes CASSVPGGASENEQFF.

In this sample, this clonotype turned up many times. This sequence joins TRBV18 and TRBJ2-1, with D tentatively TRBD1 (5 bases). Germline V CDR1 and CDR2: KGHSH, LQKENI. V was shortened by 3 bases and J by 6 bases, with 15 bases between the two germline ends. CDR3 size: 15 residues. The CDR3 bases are TGTGCCAGCTCACCCCGCATTCCAGGGTCCAATGAGCAGTTCTTC. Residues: CASSPRIPGSNEQFF.

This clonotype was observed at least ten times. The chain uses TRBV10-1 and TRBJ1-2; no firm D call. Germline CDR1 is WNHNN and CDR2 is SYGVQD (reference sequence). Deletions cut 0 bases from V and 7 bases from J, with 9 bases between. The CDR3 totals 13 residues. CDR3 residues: CASSESMRGGYTF. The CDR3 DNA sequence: TGCGCCAGCAGTGAGTCGATGCGGGGTGGCTACACCTTC.

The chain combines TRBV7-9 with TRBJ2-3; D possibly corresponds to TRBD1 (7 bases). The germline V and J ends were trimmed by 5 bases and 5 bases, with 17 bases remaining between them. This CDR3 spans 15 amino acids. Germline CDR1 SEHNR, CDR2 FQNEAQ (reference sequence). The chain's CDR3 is CASSTGPQGGDTQYF. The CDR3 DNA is TGTGCCAGCAGCACAGGCCCCCAGGGGGGAGATACGCAGTATTTT.

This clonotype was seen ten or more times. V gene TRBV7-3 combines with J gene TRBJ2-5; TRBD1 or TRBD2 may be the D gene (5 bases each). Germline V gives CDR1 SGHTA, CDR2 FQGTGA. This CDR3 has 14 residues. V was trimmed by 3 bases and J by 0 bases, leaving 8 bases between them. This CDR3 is CASSFGDHQETQYF. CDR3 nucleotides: TGTGCCAGCAGCTTCGGGGACCACCAAGAGACCCAGTACTTC.

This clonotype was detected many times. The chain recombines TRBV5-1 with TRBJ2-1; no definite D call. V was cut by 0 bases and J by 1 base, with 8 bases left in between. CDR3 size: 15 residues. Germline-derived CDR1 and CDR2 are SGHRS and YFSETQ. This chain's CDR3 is CASSLAWGSYNEQFF. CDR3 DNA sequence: TGCGCCAGCAGCTTGGCCTGGGGTTCCTACAATGAGCAGTTCTTC. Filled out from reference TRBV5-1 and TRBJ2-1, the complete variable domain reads KAGVTQTPRYLIKTRGQQVTLSCSPISGHRSVSWYQQTPGQGLQFLFEYFSETQRNKGNFPGRFSGRQFSNSRSEMNVSTLELGDSALYLCASSLAWGSYNEQFFGPGTRLTVL.

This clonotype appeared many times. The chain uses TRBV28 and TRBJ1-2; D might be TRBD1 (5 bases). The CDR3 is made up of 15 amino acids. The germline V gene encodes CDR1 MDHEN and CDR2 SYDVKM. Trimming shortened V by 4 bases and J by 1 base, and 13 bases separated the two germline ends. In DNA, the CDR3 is TGTGCCAGCAGTTCCGGACAAGCCTTTAACTATGGCTACACCTTC. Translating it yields CASSSGQAFNYGYTF.

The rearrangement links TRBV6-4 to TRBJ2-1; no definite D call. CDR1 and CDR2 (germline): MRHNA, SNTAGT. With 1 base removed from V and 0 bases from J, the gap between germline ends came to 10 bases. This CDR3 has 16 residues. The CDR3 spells CASSDFYKSSYNEQFF. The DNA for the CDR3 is TGTGCCAGCAGTGACTTTTACAAGAGCTCCTACAATGAGCAGTTCTTC.

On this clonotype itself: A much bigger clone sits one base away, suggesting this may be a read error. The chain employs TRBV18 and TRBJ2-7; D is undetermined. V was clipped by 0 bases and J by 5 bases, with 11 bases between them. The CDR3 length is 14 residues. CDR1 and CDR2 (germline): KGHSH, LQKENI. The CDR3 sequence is CASSPPGMIHEQYF. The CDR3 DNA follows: TGTGCCAGCTCACCACCAGGTATGATCCACGAGCAGTACTTC.

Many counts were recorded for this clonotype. The CDR3 nucleotides read TGTGCCAGCAGTCCCCTCCCCGCGTTCTCGAGGAATGAGCAGTTCTTC. Translating it yields CASSPLPAFSRNEQFF. The V call is TRBV28, the J call TRBJ2-1; D remains ambiguous. Germline CDR1 MDHEN, CDR2 SYDVKM. With 5 bases removed from V and 7 bases from J, the gap between germline ends came to 21 bases. The CDR3 consists of 16 residues. Full variable domain (remainder filled in from reference TRBV28 and TRBJ2-1): DVKVTQSSRYLVKRTGEKVFLECVQDMDHENMFWYRQDPGLGLRLIYFSYDVKMKEKGDIPEGYSVSREKKERFSLILESASTNQTSMYLCASSPLPAFSRNEQFFGPGTRLTVL.

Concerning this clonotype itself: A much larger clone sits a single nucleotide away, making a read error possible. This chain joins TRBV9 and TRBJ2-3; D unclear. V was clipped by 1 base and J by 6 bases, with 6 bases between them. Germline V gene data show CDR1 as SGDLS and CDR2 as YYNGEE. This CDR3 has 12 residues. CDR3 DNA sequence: TGTGCCAGCAGCGTAATGGGGGATACGCAGTATTTT. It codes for CASSVMGDTQYF. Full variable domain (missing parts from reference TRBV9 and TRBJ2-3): DSGVTQTPKHLITATGQRVTLRCSPRSGDLSVYWYQQSLDQGLQFLIQYYNGEERAKGNILERFSAQQFPDLHSELNLSSLELGDSALYFCASSVMGDTQYFGPGTRLTVL.

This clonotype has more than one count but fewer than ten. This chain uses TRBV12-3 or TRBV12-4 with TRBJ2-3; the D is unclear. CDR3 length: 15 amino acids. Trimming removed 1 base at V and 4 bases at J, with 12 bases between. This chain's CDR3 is CASSLGVRAADTQYF. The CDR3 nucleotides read TGTGCCAGCAGTTTAGGGGTTAGGGCAGCAGATACGCAGTATTTT.

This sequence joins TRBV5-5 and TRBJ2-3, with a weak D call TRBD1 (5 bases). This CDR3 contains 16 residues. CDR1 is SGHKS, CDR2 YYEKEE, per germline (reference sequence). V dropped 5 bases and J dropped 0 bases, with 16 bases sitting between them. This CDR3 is CASRADSAPSTDTQYF. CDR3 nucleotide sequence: TGTGCCAGCAGAGCCGACAGCGCCCCTAGCACAGATACGCAGTATTTT.